Shown below are 10 T cell receptor beta chains from a single sample sequenced in a study of blood T cell repertoires in COVID-19. Some clones are missing from TCRdb's copy, which holds only in-frame ones; the method was immunoSEQ multiplex PCR. The table lists hundreds of thousands of clones, almost 85% of them singletons. Sample: peripheral blood. These receptor sequences come from a human donor in a cohort sampled during active COVID-19.

The chain couples TRBV4-2 to TRBJ1-5; possibly TRBD1 for D (5 bases). The V gene's germline CDR1 is LGHNA and CDR2 YNFKEQ. The length of the CDR3 is 15 residues. V was shortened by 0 bases and J by 7 bases, with 13 bases between the two germline ends. The CDR3 is CASSQEEGMGQPQHF. The DNA for the CDR3 is TGTGCCAGCAGCCAAGAGGAGGGGATGGGGCAGCCCCAGCATTTT.

This sequence joins TRBV5-6 and TRBJ2-7; the D is unclear. Germline CDR1 and CDR2: SGHDT and YYEEEE. The V and J ends lost 1 base and 1 base respectively, with 3 bases between them. The CDR3 loop spans 12 amino acids. In nucleotides, the CDR3 is TGTGCCAGCAGCTTGCTTTCCTACGAGCAGTACTTC. It codes for CASSLLSYEQYF.

This chain links TRBV19 with TRBJ1-5; the D gene is possibly TRBD1 (5 bases). The germline V gene encodes CDR1 LNHDA and CDR2 SQIVND (reference sequence). V lost 4 bases and J lost 1, with 8 bases in between. The CDR3 totals 14 residues. CDR3 loop: CASSTGKSNQPQHF. CDR3 DNA sequence: TGTGCCAGTAGTACAGGGAAGAGCAATCAGCCCCAGCATTTT.

The V call is TRBV6-5, the J call TRBJ1-6; the match to TRBD1 covers 9 bases. The CDR3 is made up of 16 amino acids. Per germline, CDR1 MNHEY and CDR2 SVGAGI. V was clipped by 2 bases and J by 9 bases; unmatched bases: 8. The CDR3 nucleotides read TGTGCCAGCAGTTACGATGGACAGGGGAAGGGTTCACCCCTCCACTTT. It is translated as CASSYDGQGKGSPLHF.

The rearrangement uses TRBV11-2 and TRBJ1-1, with D possibly matching TRBD1 (5 bases). V gave up 3 bases and J gave up 7 bases, with 9 bases separating them. The germline CDR1 and CDR2 sequences are SGHAT and FQNNGV. CDR3 size: 12 residues. The DNA for the CDR3 is TGTGCCAGCAGCTTTAGGGGACTTGAAGCTTTCTTT. This gives the protein CASSFRGLEAFF. Full variable domain (rest looked up from reference TRBV11-2 and TRBJ1-1): EAGVAQSPRYKIIEKRQSVAFWCNPISGHATLYWYQQILGQGPKLLIQFQNNGVVDDSQLPKDRFSAERLKGVDSTLKIQPAKLEDSAVYLCASSFRGLEAFFGQGTRLTVV.

V and J are TRBV30 and TRBJ2-7; D unclear. CDR1 GTSNPN and CDR2 SVGIG come from the germline V gene (reference sequence). The V end lost 3 bases, the J end lost 2 bases, and 5 bases lay between the germline ends. The CDR3 runs 11 residues. CDR3 sequence reads: CAWRLTYEQYF. DNA of the CDR3: TGTGCCTGGAGACTTACCTACGAGCAGTACTTC.

V is TRBV18 and J is TRBJ2-2; 7 bases are a match to TRBD1. V dropped 3 bases and J dropped 3; count of bases not matched to a gene: 4. The germline V gene encodes CDR1 KGHSH and CDR2 LQKENI. The CDR3 covers 15 residues. This CDR3 reads CASSPRDSDTGELFF. CDR3 bases: TGTGCCAGCTCACCTCGGGACAGCGACACCGGGGAGCTGTTTTTT.

The CDR3 DNA follows: TGTGCCAGTAGTCCCGGACTCTACAATGAGCAGTTCTTC. It is translated as CASSPGLYNEQFF. This sequence joins TRBV19 and TRBJ2-1; D might be TRBD2 (5 bases). The germline CDR1 and CDR2 sequences are LNHDA and SQIVND (reference sequence). CDR3 length: 13 amino acids. Trimming removed 5 bases from V and 3 bases from J, with 8 bases in between.

The chain carries TRBV3-1 (or the pseudogene TRBV3-2) and TRBJ1-3; no clear D gene. The germline V and J ends were trimmed by 1 base and 14 bases, with 18 bases remaining between them. Germline assignment: CDR1 LGHDT and CDR2 YNNKEL (reference sequence). The CDR3 runs to 14 residues. CDR3 residues: CASSQGLQKQRVYF. For the CDR3, the DNA is TGTGCCAGCAGCCAAGGGTTGCAGAAACAGAGAGTATATTTT.

About this clone: Other DNA sequences within the sample encode an identical CDR3. The chain is built from TRBV6-5 and TRBJ1-1; D gene unclear. Looked up from germline, CDR1 is MNHEY and CDR2 is SVGAGI. V lost 6 bases and J lost 0, with 8 bases in between. The CDR3 is 13 residues long. The CDR3 protein is CASRPTMNTEAFF. In DNA, the CDR3 is TGTGCCAGCAGACCCACAATGAACACTGAAGCTTTCTTT.